Each of the 3 T cell receptor beta chains below was sequenced from the same sample in a study of vaccination effects on CD4 cells after COVID-19. No antigens are known for them. TCRdb keeps only in-frame clones here, not all; method: immunoSEQ multiplex PCR. Of roughly 27,000 clones in the sample, approximately 80% are singletons; the top ten hold about 19%. Within the ViraFEST assay, antigen-specific CD4+ T cells underwent expansion with viral peptide pools prior to sequencing. Isolating CD4+ T cells followed approximately 10 days of culture. The person acquired a PCR-confirmed SARS-CoV-2 infection between March and December 2020. Sequencing was performed on CD4+ T cells from PBMCs cultured with HCoV-NL63 spike peptides, taken before COVID-19 vaccination. These receptors originate from a human donor who had a prior SARS-CoV-2 infection.

V and J are TRBV4-2 and TRBJ2-3; perhaps D is TRBD1 or TRBD2 (5 bases each). Trimming left V 0 bases short and J 1 base short, with 11 bases between. The CDR3 has 16 residues. Germline-derived CDR1 and CDR2 are LGHNA and YNFKEQ. The DNA of the CDR3 is TGTGCCAGCAGCCAAGAGGGGGTAGGGGGCACAGATACGCAGTATTTT. This encodes CASSQEGVGGTDTQYF.

V is TRBV5-4 and J is TRBJ2-1; TRBD2 aligns across 9 bases. Germline V CDR1 and CDR2: SGHNT, YYREEE (reference sequence). Unmatched junction bases numbered 14, after V lost 0 bases and J lost 4 bases. CDR3 length: 19 amino acids. In DNA, the CDR3 is TGTGCCAGCAGCTTGGAGAGCCTTAGCGGGGGAAAAATATACAATGAGCAGTTCTTC. Amino acid sequence: CASSLESLSGGKIYNEQFF.

The chain combines TRBV9 with TRBJ2-7, with a possible D match to TRBD2 (6 bases). CDR3 length: 15 residues. CDR1 is SGDLS, CDR2 YYNGEE, per germline. The germline V and J ends were trimmed by 4 bases and 3 bases, with 17 bases remaining between them. The CDR3 bases are TGTGCCAGCAGCCCCACGGGGGACTCCTACTACGAGCAGTACTTC. This sequence encodes CASSPTGDSYYEQYF.